Listed here are 13 T cell receptor beta chains from one sample, sequenced in a study of human T cells and chemical hapten exposure. Time point: patch test 2, 6 weeks after DPC sensitization. As for treatment: therapeutic diphenylcyclopropenone sensitization with weekly scalp DPC. TCRdb analysed the RACE reads with MiXCR anew, one entry per CDR3 protein. The sample has 140,000 or so distinct CDR3 sequences, 12% seen once. The sequences come from whole blood, collected in connection with sensitization to the hapten diphenylcyclopropenone (DPC). The receptors originated from a woman between 45 and 60 years old with alopecia areata. Some clones in this sample may be carry-over from other donors' samples.

This clonotype appeared a few times. The chain carries TRBV2 and TRBJ1-1; possibly TRBD1 for D (6 bases). The CDR3 contains 11 residues. V lost 6 bases to trimming and J lost 11 bases, with 13 bases between them. The germline V gene has CDR1 SNHLY and CDR2 FYNNEI. CDR3 sequence reads: CASSRFTGAFF. The CDR3 nucleotides read TGTGCCAGCAGCCGTTTTACAGGGGCTTTCTTT.

The CDR3 here is CATRDSLYYGYTF. CDR3 in DNA: TGTGCCACCCGGGACAGCCTCTACTATGGCTACACCTTC. The V call is TRBV10-3, the J call TRBJ1-2; the match to TRBD1 covers 7 bases. The CDR3 covers 13 residues. Trimming took 10 bases from V and 3 from J; bases not matched to a gene: 8. Germline CDR1 reads ENHRY; CDR2 reads SYGVKD.

The chain carries TRBV6-5 and TRBJ1-5; tentative D call: TRBD1 (5 bases). With 5 bases removed from V and 4 bases from J, the gap between germline ends came to 12 bases. This CDR3 spans 14 amino acids. Per the germline V gene, CDR1 is MNHEY and CDR2 is SVGAGI. The CDR3: CASSPGTHNQPQHF. As DNA, the CDR3 is TGTGCCAGCAGTCCAGGGACGCATAATCAGCCCCAGCATTTT.

The chain combines TRBV20-1 with TRBJ1-2; a weak D match, TRBD1 (5 bases). The V gene's germline CDR1 is DFQATT and CDR2 SNEGSKA (reference sequence). Trimming cost V 2 bases and J 7 bases, with 11 bases left between them. The CDR3 is 12 amino acids. CDR3 sequence: CSARQGAIGYTF. As DNA, the CDR3 is TGCAGTGCTAGACAAGGGGCGATTGGCTACACCTTC.

The chain carries TRBV7-2 and TRBJ2-5, with D maybe TRBD2 (5 bases). This CDR3 contains 15 residues. V lost 1 base to trimming and J lost 5 bases, with 14 bases between them. Germline CDR1 and CDR2: SGHTA and FQGNSA. The DNA for the CDR3 is TGTGCCAGCAGCTTAGATGCTAGCCCTCCGGAGACCCAGTACTTC. Its protein product is CASSLDASPPETQYF.

A few counts support this clonotype. This chain connects TRBV5-1 to TRBJ2-7; possible D gene TRBD1, 6 bases. V dropped 1 base and J dropped 3 bases, with 11 bases sitting between them. This CDR3 contains 14 residues. CDR1 and CDR2 from the germline V gene are SGHRS and YFSETQ. The CDR3 reads CASSLQQGNYEQYF. The CDR3 DNA follows: TGCGCCAGCAGCTTGCAACAGGGTAACTACGAGCAGTACTTC.

This clonotype was picked up many times. This rearrangement joins TRBV6-6 to TRBJ1-1; 9 nucleotides align to TRBD1. The junction had 6 bases not matched to a gene; V was cut back by 4 bases and J by 3 bases. Germline CDR1 reads MNHNY; CDR2 reads SVGAGI (reference sequence). This CDR3 comprises 15 residues. The CDR3 region has the DNA TGTGCCAGCAGTTCACAGGGGGCCGGGCACACTGAAGCTTTCTTT. Encoded protein: CASSSQGAGHTEAFF.

The rearrangement uses TRBV28 and TRBJ1-2; possibly TRBD1 for D (5 bases). CDR3 length equals 15 residues. Germline values: CDR1 MDHEN, CDR2 SYDVKM. Deletions cut 5 bases from V and 6 bases from J, with 19 bases between. This CDR3 is CASSLSPVRENGYTF. CDR3 sequence (DNA): TGTGCCAGCAGTCTATCCCCAGTCAGGGAAAATGGCTACACCTTC.

This clonotype was observed a handful of times. As DNA, the CDR3 is TGCGCCAGCAGCCCAGGACAGGGTCCGGAGACCCAGTACTTC. This encodes CASSPGQGPETQYF. This chain connects TRBV5-1 to TRBJ2-5, with 8 positions matching TRBD1. Trimming cost V 4 bases and J 5 bases; bases outside gene matches: 7. This CDR3 spans 14 amino acids. CDR1 SGHRS and CDR2 YFSETQ come from the germline V gene.

This clonotype was recorded many times. The chain has TRBV5-1 and TRBJ2-5, with 8 bases lining up with TRBD1. This CDR3 comprises 15 residues. Trimming took 4 bases from V and 4 from J; bases not matched to a gene: 9. Germline loops: CDR1 SGHRS, CDR2 YFSETQ. The CDR3 sequence is CASSQIPTGGETQYF. CDR3 nucleotides: TGCGCCAGCAGCCAAATACCAACAGGGGGAGAGACCCAGTACTTC.

This clonotype has a handful of counts. V usage is TRBV12-3 or TRBV12-4 and J usage is TRBJ1-5; perhaps TRBD1 as D (5 bases). Trimming pared 2 bases from V and 5 bases from J, leaving 13 bases between. The CDR3 contains 15 residues. The CDR3 is CASSLRGGADQPQHF. The CDR3 DNA sequence: TGTGCCAGCAGTTTAAGGGGAGGGGCAGATCAGCCCCAGCATTTT.

This clonotype was detected only a few times. The rearrangement links TRBV5-1 to TRBJ2-7; D call uncertain. Between the trimmed V and J ends, which lost 4 bases and 2 bases, there was a span of 13 bases. The CDR3 has 14 amino acids. CDR1 and CDR2 from the germline V gene are SGHRS and YFSETQ. For the CDR3, the DNA is TGCGCCAGCAGCCCTGGGGATGTTACCTACGAGCAGTACTTC. Its translation: CASSPGDVTYEQYF.

This clonotype appeared many times. The V gene is TRBV10-3, the J gene TRBJ1-5; tentative D call: TRBD1 (6 bases). Deletions cut 6 bases from V and 6 bases from J, with 15 bases between. The CDR3 totals 14 residues. Germline lookup yields CDR1 ENHRY and CDR2 SYGVKD. This chain's CDR3 is CAISNTGSGQPQHF. The CDR3 DNA reads TGTGCCATCAGCAATACAGGGTCCGGTCAGCCCCAGCATTTT.